This T cell receptor (beta chain) derives from a study of early T cells in non-severe SARS-CoV-2 infection. TCRdb reprocessed the 5' RACE reads via MiXCR and lists one record per CDR3 protein. The profile shows 65,000 to 95,000 distinct CDR3 sequences, 14% of them singletons. Sequencing input: whole blood. This sequence originates from an adult who was a healthcare worker with PCR-confirmed SARS-CoV-2 infection or an uninfected control (not recorded which).

Here the CDR3 DNA reads TGTGCTAGTACGACAGGGGACTTTAACTATGGCTACACCTTC. Amino acids: CASTTGDFNYGYTF. The V and J genes are TRBV12-5 and TRBJ1-2, with 8 bases fitting TRBD1. Germline V gene lookup returns CDR1 LGHNT and CDR2 FRNRAP. V trimming: 8 bases; J trimming: 1 base; junction bases outside the gene matches: 6. This CDR3 region has 14 residues.